This T cell receptor (beta chain) is drawn from a study of T cell repertoires in cytomegalovirus infection. Study in general: CMV epitopes that were recently identified and HLA-C-restricted were used alongside well-studied HLA-B-restricted ones.

In this sample, this clonotype turned up many times. Its antigen is not identified. TCRdb independently ran MiXCR on the reads; one entry per CDR3 protein. The table includes about half a million distinct CDR3 sequences, roughly 46% detected once. V gave up 3 bases and J gave up 0 bases, with 9 bases separating them. Germline lookup yields CDR1 SGHTA and CDR2 FQGNSA. The CDR3 is made up of 15 amino acids. The chain combines TRBV7-2 with TRBJ1-5, with no clear D. This receptor was identified in a human donor in good health (CMV status not recorded). Some clones in this sample may be carry-over from other donors' samples. This specimen consisted of cultured PBMCs, obtained from culture after CMV antigen stimulation. As DNA, the CDR3 is TGTGCCAGCAGCTTCGGTGTTTATAGCAATCAGCCCCAGCATTTT. It is translated as CASSFGVYSNQPQHF.